This T cell receptor (beta chain) derives from a study of blood T cell repertoires in COVID-19. Study at large: Sites across the United States, Italy and Spain contributed samples from acute and convalescent COVID-19. Sample material is recorded as cDNA or gDNA derived from T cells, B-cell-depleted T cells, or PBMCs.

Original handling: For nucleated cells, counts were estimated from reference gene primer amplification. TCRdb's table, derived via immunoSEQ multiplex PCR, lists solely in-frame clones and lacks some. The V and J calls and clone size come from that table; D and trimming were worked out from the DNA. The sample comprises around 150,000 clones, roughly 81% of which are singletons, and roughly 8.6% rests with the top ten. The V and J ends lost 4 bases and 5 bases, in that order; junction bases with no gene match: 6. CDR1 and CDR2 from the germline V gene are SGHTA and FQGNSA. CDR3 length: 15 residues. The TCR was taken from a woman aged 50 to 65 with active or convalescent COVID-19. The sample was peripheral blood. The V and J genes are TRBV7-2 and TRBJ2-1, with 9 bases fitting TRBD2. The CDR3 DNA is TGTGCCAGCAGCTATCTAGCGGGACGGAACAATGAGCAGTTCTTC. This encodes CASSYLAGRNNEQFF.